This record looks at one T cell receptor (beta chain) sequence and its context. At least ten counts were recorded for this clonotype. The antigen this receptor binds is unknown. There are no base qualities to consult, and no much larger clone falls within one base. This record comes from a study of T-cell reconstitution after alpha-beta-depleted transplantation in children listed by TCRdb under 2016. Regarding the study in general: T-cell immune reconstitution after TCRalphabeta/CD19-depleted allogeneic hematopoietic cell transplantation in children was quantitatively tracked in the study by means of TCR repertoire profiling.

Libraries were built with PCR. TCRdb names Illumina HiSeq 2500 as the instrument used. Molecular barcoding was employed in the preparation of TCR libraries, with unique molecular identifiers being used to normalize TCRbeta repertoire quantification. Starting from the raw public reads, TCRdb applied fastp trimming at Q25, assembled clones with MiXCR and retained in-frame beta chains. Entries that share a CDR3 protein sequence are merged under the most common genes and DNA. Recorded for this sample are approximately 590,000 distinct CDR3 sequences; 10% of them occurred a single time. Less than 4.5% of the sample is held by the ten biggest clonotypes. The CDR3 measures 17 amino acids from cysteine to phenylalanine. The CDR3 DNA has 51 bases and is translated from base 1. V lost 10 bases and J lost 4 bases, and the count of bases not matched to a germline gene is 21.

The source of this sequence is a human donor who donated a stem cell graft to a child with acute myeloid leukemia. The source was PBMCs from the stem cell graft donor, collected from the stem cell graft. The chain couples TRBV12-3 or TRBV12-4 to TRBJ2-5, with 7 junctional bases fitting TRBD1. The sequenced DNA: TGTGCCACCGGTCATTACTCCCGGGACAGCTTGAGAGAGACCCAGTACTTC. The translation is CATGHYSRDSLRETQYF.